This TCR beta chain was captured by sequencing in a study of human T cells and chemical hapten exposure. Study-wide context: The sensitizer, 2% DPC, was used on approximately 2 cm by approximately 2 cm of upper inner arm skin. Study conclusions and caveats: Expanded TCRs clustered into significantly more large CDR3 similarity groups than controls, the analysis revealed.

The CDR3 has 15 residues. Germline lookup yields CDR1 SGHTA and CDR2 FQGNSA. V was trimmed by 4 bases and J by 0 bases, leaving 11 bases between them. TCRdb ran MiXCR on the RACE reads and lists one entry per CDR3 protein. Of under 200,000 distinct CDR3 sequences in the sample, around 13% are singletons; the top ten hold about 1.7%. Time point denoted: patch test 1, 2 weeks after DPC sensitization. Treatment noted: therapeutic diphenylcyclopropenone sensitization with weekly scalp DPC. Notes on this clonotype: Its antigen is not identified.

The sequenced sample was whole blood, obtained in connection with sensitization to the hapten diphenylcyclopropenone (DPC). This sequence originates from a young woman with alopecia areata. Some clones in this sample may be carry-over from other donors' samples. The V call is TRBV7-2, the J call TRBJ2-3; no definite D call. In DNA form, the CDR3 reads TGTGCCAGCAGCTATGGAGCACCTAGCACAGATACGCAGTATTTT. Translation gives CASSYGAPSTDTQYF.